Listed below are T cell receptor beta chains from one sample, sequenced in a study of CD8+ T cells in alopecia areata. The method was immunoSEQ multiplex PCR; TCRdb's version includes in-frame clones alone and lacks a portion of them. The data contain fewer than 100,000 clones, 50% to 75% of them singletons. The specimen was CD8+ T cells sorted from blood, collected at week 4, from a patient treated with tofacitinib. These TCRs come from a human donor with alopecia areata. The CDR3 runs from the conserved cysteine through the conserved F or W. A D gene is named only where the DNA matches it firmly. Some rows have no size entry. The others give once, few or many, or a class for an expanded clone.

>NA|TRBV29-1|NA|TRBJ2-5
CSVANGETQYF
TGCAGCGTTGCTAACGGGGAGACCCAGTACTTC
>NA|TRBV19|NA|TRBJ1-2
CASSISGAWDGYTF
TGTGCCAGTAGTATTTCAGGGGCCTGGGATGGCTACACCTTC
>TRBD1|TRBV9|NA|TRBJ1-2
CASSPPTGNDYGYTF
TGTGCCAGCAGCCCGCCGACAGGGAATGACTATGGCTACACCTTC
>TRBD1|TRBV29-1|NA|TRBJ2-7
CSVGGTDRGSFYEQYF
TGCAGCGTTGGTGGGACAGACAGAGGTAGTTTCTACGAGCAGTACTTC
>NA|TRBV11-2|NA|TRBJ2-3
CASSLVLRATDTQYF
TGTGCCAGCAGCTTAGTCCTGCGGGCCACAGATACGCAGTATTTT
>NA|TRBV7-2|few|TRBJ2-3
CASSSGRGLEGATQYF
TGTGCCAGCAGCTCAGGGCGGGGACTAGAGGGGGCTACGCAGTATTTT
>TRBD1|TRBV5-1|few|TRBJ2-7
CASSPGQGPSYEQYF
TGCGCCAGCAGCCCCGGACAGGGTCCCTCCTACGAGCAGTACTTC
>NA|TRBV7-8|NA|TRBJ2-7
CASTRSSGRGYEQYF
TGTGCCAGCACGCGTAGTTCGGGTAGGGGGTACGAGCAGTACTTC
>TRBD1|TRBV30|NA|TRBJ2-7
CAWRLTGAPYEQYF
TGTGCCTGGAGGTTAACAGGGGCCCCCTACGAGCAGTACTTC
>TRBD1|TRBV29-1|NA|TRBJ2-2
CSGGTGMPGELFF
TGCAGCGGAGGGACAGGGATGCCCGGGGAGCTGTTTTTT
>NA|TRBV5-1|few|TRBJ1-2
CASSYRADYGYTF
TGCGCCAGCAGCTACAGGGCAGACTATGGCTACACCTTC
>NA|TRBV29-1|few|TRBJ2-2
CSGRANTGELFF
TGCAGCGGGAGGGCGAACACCGGGGAGCTGTTTTTT
>TRBD2|TRBV6-1|NA|TRBJ2-1
CASSGGASGRAVNEQFF
TGTGCCAGCAGTGGTGGGGCTAGCGGGAGGGCCGTCAATGAGCAGTTCTTC
>TRBD1|TRBV7-9|once|TRBJ1-5
CAGGADQPQHF
TGTGCAGGGGGCGCCGATCAGCCCCAGCATTTT
>TRBD1|TRBV7-7|NA|TRBJ2-5
CASSLVGQGRETQYF
TGTGCCAGCAGCTTAGTTGGACAGGGCAGGGAGACCCAGTACTTC
>NA|TRBV4-1|NA|TRBJ2-1
CASSPGGVLSGRTYNEQFF
TGCGCCAGCAGCCCCGGCGGGGTCCTCAGCGGGCGTACCTACAATGAGCAGTTCTTC
>NA|TRBV13|once|TRBJ1-4
CASSSSPTGGEKLFF
TGTGCCAGCAGCTCCTCCCCGACAGGCGGGGAAAAACTGTTTTTT
>NA|TRBV29-1|NA|TRBJ2-7
CSVEDWAGTEQYF
TGCAGCGTTGAAGATTGGGCAGGCACCGAGCAGTACTTC
>TRBD1|TRBV6-1|NA|TRBJ1-1
CASSERPGQTVDTEAFF
TGTGCCAGCAGTGAACGACCGGGACAGACGGTTGACACTGAAGCTTTCTTT
>TRBD2|TRBV27|NA|TRBJ2-1
CASSFSGAPLGEQFF
TGTGCCAGCAGTTTTAGCGGGGCTCCCCTCGGGGAGCAGTTCTTC
>NA|TRBV9|NA|TRBJ2-5
CASSGPAPGQYF
TGTGCCAGCAGCGGACCAGCGCCAGGGCAGTACTTC